A single sample gave rise to the 29 T cell receptor beta chains below, sequenced in a study of blood T cell repertoires in COVID-19 (dated by TCRdb to 2019 to 2021). Library method: the immunoSEQ multiplex PCR assay. Imported from immuneACCESS, the table was reduced by TCRdb to in-frame sequences with V and J called. These copies leave out some clones; in studies compared against another copy, an unresolved V gene accounts for under half, and the cause of the remainder is not known. The sample data list under 150,000 clones, and roughly 85% of these were observed just once. The leading ten clones occupy 5.5% of the sample. The sample consisted of peripheral blood. Receptors were obtained from a woman aged 55 to 70 with COVID-19, enrolled during active disease.

The rearrangement links TRBV19 to TRBJ1-5, with 7 bases aligning to TRBD1. V lost 8 bases to trimming and J lost 5 bases; unmatched junction nucleotides: 15. CDR1 and CDR2 (germline): LNHDA, SQIVND (reference sequence). This CDR3 comprises 16 residues. The CDR3: CASSHPSQGTHQPQHF. DNA of the CDR3: TGTGCCAGTTCGCACCCGTCACAGGGGACCCATCAGCCCCAGCATTTT.

The genes are TRBV6-6 and TRBJ1-2, with TRBD1 identical over 7 bases. The CDR3 is 15 residues long. Germline loops: CDR1 MNHNY, CDR2 SVGAGI (reference sequence). V was pared by 2 bases and J by 8 bases, with 11 bases of the junction left unmatched. The CDR3 DNA is TGTGCCAGCAGTTACAAACCGGGACAGCTTGGCGGCTACACCTTC. This encodes CASSYKPGQLGGYTF.

The chain recombines TRBV7-3 with TRBJ2-1, with D perhaps matching TRBD1 (5 bases). CDR1 and CDR2 (germline): SGHTA, FQGTGA. V lost 5 bases to trimming and J lost 2 bases, with 16 bases between them. The CDR3 covers 16 residues. The CDR3 protein is CASSPTWTRAYNEQFF. The CDR3 DNA follows: TGTGCCAGCAGCCCCACATGGACACGAGCCTACAATGAGCAGTTCTTC.

This clone was detected once. The CDR3 spells CASSQQISGNTIYF. The CDR3 DNA follows: TGTGCCAGCAGTCAACAGATCTCTGGAAACACCATATATTTT. The chain uses TRBV6-1 and TRBJ1-3; D remains unclear. CDR1 and CDR2 (germline): MNHNS, SASEGT. The CDR3 has 14 amino acids. The V gene lost 5 bases and the J gene lost 0 bases, with 8 bases spanning the gap.

The gene calls are TRBV27 and TRBJ2-1; TRBD1 is a possible D gene (5 bases). The ends were cut back, 2 bases at V and 3 bases at J, with 5 bases in the middle. The CDR3 covers 13 residues. Germline V gives CDR1 MNHEY, CDR2 SMNVEV (reference sequence). This chain's CDR3 is CASSLRGYNEQFF. CDR3 sequence (DNA): TGTGCCAGCAGTTTAAGGGGCTACAATGAGCAGTTCTTC.

This chain links TRBV5-1 with TRBJ2-2, with 10 nucleotides matching TRBD2. This CDR3 comprises 17 residues. CDR1 is SGHRS, CDR2 YFSETQ, per germline. V shed 3 bases, J shed 5 bases, and the junction held 10 bases outside the gene matches. CDR3 amino acids: CASSWTSGDIRTGELFF. CDR3 in DNA: TGCGCCAGCAGCTGGACTAGCGGTGACATCAGGACCGGGGAGCTGTTTTTT. The variable domain in full, with the rest retrieved from reference TRBV5-1 and TRBJ2-2, is KAGVTQTPRYLIKTRGQQVTLSCSPISGHRSVSWYQQTPGQGLQFLFEYFSETQRNKGNFPGRFSGRQFSNSRSEMNVSTLELGDSALYLCASSWTSGDIRTGELFFGEGSRLTVL.

The V and J genes are TRBV7-9 and TRBJ2-3; 9 bases are a match to TRBD2. V was pared by 5 bases and J by 4 bases, with 13 bases of the junction left unmatched. Germline loops: CDR1 SEHNR, CDR2 FQNEAQ (reference sequence). The CDR3 length is 17 residues. CDR3 region: CASSPDLAGTGADTQYF. Here the CDR3 DNA reads TGTGCCAGCAGCCCCGACCTAGCGGGGACCGGGGCAGATACGCAGTATTTT. The full variable domain, rest sourced from reference TRBV7-9 and TRBJ2-3, is DTGVSQNPRHKITKRGQNVTFRCDPISEHNRLYWYRQTLGQGPEFLTYFQNEAQLEKSRLLSDRFSAERPKGSFSTLEIQRTEQGDSAMYLCASSPDLAGTGADTQYFGPGTRLTVL.

The CDR3 DNA is TGTGCCAGCAGCTTAGGGGGTCGGCGGGACGAGCAGTTCTTC. Protein product: CASSLGGRRDEQFF. The chain combines TRBV11-2 with TRBJ2-1; D may be TRBD2 (6 bases). Germline CDR1 reads SGHAT; CDR2 reads FQNNGV. Trimming took off 1 base at V and 10 bases at J, with 14 bases between the two ends. The CDR3 is made up of 14 amino acids.

CDR3 sequence (DNA): TGCGCCAGCAGTGAGTCAAACAGCTATGGCTACACCTTC. Residues: CASSESNSYGYTF. J is TRBJ1-2 and V is TRBV10-1, with D unresolved. The germline gives CDR1 WNHNN, CDR2 SYGVQD (reference sequence). Between the trimmed V and J ends, which lost 0 bases and 4 bases, there was a span of 6 bases. There are 13 residues in the CDR3.

The chain combines TRBV7-8 with TRBJ1-5, with TRBD1 identical over 8 bases. V was clipped by 4 bases and J by 1 base; unmatched bases: 9. The CDR3 loop spans 17 amino acids. CDR1 and CDR2 (germline): SGHVS, FQNEAQ. The CDR3 region is CASSSRTGLISNQPQHF. CDR3 bases: TGTGCCAGCAGCTCCCGGACAGGGCTTATAAGCAATCAGCCCCAGCATTTT.

The V and J genes are TRBV10-3 and TRBJ1-6; D is possibly TRBD1 (5 bases). The CDR3 covers 15 residues. Trimming removed 10 bases from V and 10 bases from J, with 23 bases in between. From germline, CDR1 is ENHRY and CDR2 SYGVKD. In DNA form, the CDR3 reads TGTGCCACCAAAGGCGGGAGGGGAAGGGTATCACCCCTCCACTTT. The encoded protein is CATKGGRGRVSPLHF.

This chain uses TRBV4-1 with TRBJ2-7; 7 bases agree with TRBD2. Germline assignment: CDR1 MGHRA and CDR2 YSYEKL. The CDR3 is made up of 16 amino acids. J was trimmed by 5 bases and V by 1 base; bases with no gene match: 11. Here the CDR3 reads CASSQGEGPVFNEQYF. DNA for the CDR3: TGCGCCAGCAGCCAAGGGGAGGGACCGGTTTTCAACGAGCAGTACTTC.

This chain connects TRBV10-3 to TRBJ2-3; 8 positions match TRBD2. The CDR3 spans 15 residues. V lost 7 bases, J lost 0 bases, and 6 bases stayed unmatched. The germline V gene encodes CDR1 ENHRY and CDR2 SYGVKD. CDR3 nucleotides: TGTGCCATCACCGGGACTAGAGCTAGCACAGATACGCAGTATTTT. This encodes CAITGTRASTDTQYF.

The chain couples TRBV10-3 to TRBJ1-2; D unclear. Per the germline V gene, CDR1 is ENHRY and CDR2 is SYGVKD. CDR3 size: 12 residues. The ends were cut back, 4 bases at V and 7 bases at J, with 10 bases in the middle. CDR3 loop: CAISGSRPGYTF. The CDR3 DNA reads TGTGCCATCAGTGGCTCCAGGCCTGGCTACACCTTC.

The genes are TRBV28 and TRBJ2-3; 8 bases map to TRBD2. The CDR3 has 16 amino acids. The V segment lost 4 bases and the J segment 6 bases; nucleotides outside the gene matches: 12. Germline CDR1 reads MDHEN; CDR2 reads SYDVKM. The CDR3 nucleotides read TGTGCCAGCAGTTCGAGGGATGGGACTAGGTCCGATACGCAGTATTTT. Protein product: CASSSRDGTRSDTQYF.

This sequence joins TRBV6-9 and TRBJ1-4, with 8 bases fitting TRBD1. Germline CDR1 is MNHGY and CDR2 is SVAAGI. The length of the CDR3 is 15 residues. The junction had 7 bases not matched to a gene; V was cut back by 2 bases and J by 8 bases. CDR3 coding DNA: TGTGCCAGCAGTTATAGACAGGGGCGTAGAGAAAAACTGTTTTTT. It translates to CASSYRQGRREKLFF.

The CDR3 DNA reads as TGTGCCAGCAGTGCACAGGGTAATGAAAAACTGTTTTTT. It translates to CASSAQGNEKLFF. The V and J genes are TRBV6-6 and TRBJ1-4, with a possible D match to TRBD1 (6 bases). The CDR3 loop spans 13 amino acids. V was trimmed by 5 bases and J by 4 bases, leaving 8 bases between them. The germline V gene encodes CDR1 MNHNY and CDR2 SVGAGI (reference sequence).

The chain is built from TRBV2 and TRBJ2-5; 12 bases match TRBD2. V shed 7 bases and J 5 bases; nucleotides not matched to a gene: 5. CDR1 SNHLY and CDR2 FYNNEI come from the germline V gene. The CDR3 spans 14 residues. This chain's CDR3 is CASKRGTSGETQYF. The CDR3 bases are TGTGCCAGCAAAAGGGGGACTAGCGGGGAGACCCAGTACTTC.

The chain employs TRBV3-1 (or the pseudogene TRBV3-2) and TRBJ2-1; D not certain. The CDR3 loop spans 13 amino acids. The germline gives CDR1 LGHDT, CDR2 YNNKEL (reference sequence). Trimming cost V 1 base and J 10 bases, with 11 bases left between them. CDR3 in amino acids: CASSQGGNGEQFF. Here the CDR3 DNA reads TGTGCCAGCAGCCAAGGAGGAAATGGCGAGCAGTTCTTC.

This clone was counted only a few times. This rearrangement joins TRBV4-1 to TRBJ2-2, with D perhaps TRBD1 (8 bases). From germline, CDR1 is MGHRA and CDR2 YSYEKL. V was trimmed by 3 bases and J by 3 bases, leaving 20 bases between them. The CDR3 consists of 18 residues. The CDR3 spells CASSHAGQGGKDTGELFF. CDR3 nucleotides: TGCGCCAGCAGCCATGCCGGACAGGGAGGGAAGGACACCGGGGAGCTGTTTTTT.

CDR3 amino acids: CASSSPSGGQETQYF. The CDR3, as DNA: TGCGCCAGCAGCTCCCCTAGCGGGGGGCAAGAGACCCAGTACTTC. The chain employs TRBV5-1 and TRBJ2-5; 11 bases are shared with TRBD2. The CDR3 has 15 amino acids. J was trimmed by 2 bases and V by 3 bases; bases with no gene match: 3. Germline assignment: CDR1 SGHRS and CDR2 YFSETQ.

The chain is built from TRBV7-6 and TRBJ2-1, with 8 nucleotides matching TRBD2. The CDR3 covers 16 residues. The V gene's germline CDR1 is SGHVS and CDR2 FNYEAQ. The V and J ends lost 1 base and 7 bases, in that order; junction bases with no gene match: 9. In nucleotides, the CDR3 is TGTGCCAGCAGCTTAGTTATCGGGGGGGCGTTTAATGAGCAGTTCTTC. This translates into CASSLVIGGAFNEQFF.

This rearrangement joins TRBV28 to TRBJ2-7; D may be TRBD2 (5 bases). V lost 2 bases and J 5 bases, leaving 10 bases between the germline ends. The V gene's germline CDR1 is MDHEN and CDR2 SYDVKM. The CDR3 extends over 13 amino acids. The DNA of the CDR3 is TGTGCCAGCAGTTTAAGAGGGCGGCACGAGCAGTACTTC. Translated: CASSLRGRHEQYF. The full variable domain, completed using reference TRBV28 and TRBJ2-7, is DVKVTQSSRYLVKRTGEKVFLECVQDMDHENMFWYRQDPGLGLRLIYFSYDVKMKEKGDIPEGYSVSREKKERFSLILESASTNQTSMYLCASSLRGRHEQYFGPGTRLTVT.

This clone was counted between two and nine times. V gene TRBV7-8 combines with J gene TRBJ2-3; TRBD1 aligns across 9 bases. Germline lookup yields CDR1 SGHVS and CDR2 FQNEAQ. CDR3 length: 14 residues. Trimming at V came to 8 bases and at J to 0 bases, leaving 3 bases not matched to a gene. The CDR3 loop is CASSGTGSTDTQYF. In DNA, the CDR3 is TGTGCCAGCTCCGGGACAGGGAGCACAGATACGCAGTATTTT.

The genes are TRBV25-1 and TRBJ1-2; possible D gene TRBD1, 6 bases. The germline CDR1 and CDR2 sequences are MGHDK and SYGVNS. Between the trimmed V and J ends, which lost 4 bases and 4 bases, there was a span of 10 bases. The CDR3 loop spans 13 amino acids. The CDR3 protein is CASSVKTGYGYTF. CDR3 sequence (DNA): TGTGCCAGCAGTGTCAAGACAGGCTATGGCTACACCTTC.

The V and J genes are TRBV5-4 and TRBJ2-1, with 8 bases matching TRBD1. The germline V gene has CDR1 SGHNT and CDR2 YYREEE (reference sequence). The CDR3 contains 16 residues. Unmatched junction bases numbered 11, after V lost 4 bases and J lost 5 bases. In DNA form, the CDR3 reads TGTGCCAGCAGCCTAAACAGGGGGTTGGATCACAATGAGCAGTTCTTC. This sequence encodes CASSLNRGLDHNEQFF.

V usage is TRBV18 and J usage is TRBJ1-5, with D perhaps matching TRBD1 (6 bases). Trimming pared 6 bases from V and 5 bases from J, leaving 14 bases between. The CDR3 extends over 14 amino acids. In germline, CDR1 is KGHSH, CDR2 LQKENI. The CDR3 loop is CASSYDRSDQPQHF. As DNA, the CDR3 is TGTGCCAGCTCCTACGACAGGAGTGATCAGCCCCAGCATTTT.

Turning to this clone: Mismatch with germline at one junction end may stem from a read error. The CDR3 DNA sequence: TGTGCTAGCAGCGAACTCACAGGGGGCGGAGAGACCCAGTACTTC. Protein product: CASSELTGGGETQYF. This chain links TRBV7-7 with TRBJ2-5; 9 bases match TRBD1. This CDR3 region has 15 residues. Per germline, CDR1 SSHAT and CDR2 FNYEAQ (reference sequence).

This chain links TRBV19 with TRBJ1-4, with 9 positions matching TRBD1. Germline-derived CDR1 and CDR2 are LNHDA and SQIVND (reference sequence). Trimming cost V 7 bases and J 7 bases; bases outside gene matches: 7. The CDR3 is 14 amino acids. DNA of the CDR3: TGTGCCAGTATCCCGACAGGGGGGAGTGAAAAACTGTTTTTT. It specifies CASIPTGGSEKLFF.